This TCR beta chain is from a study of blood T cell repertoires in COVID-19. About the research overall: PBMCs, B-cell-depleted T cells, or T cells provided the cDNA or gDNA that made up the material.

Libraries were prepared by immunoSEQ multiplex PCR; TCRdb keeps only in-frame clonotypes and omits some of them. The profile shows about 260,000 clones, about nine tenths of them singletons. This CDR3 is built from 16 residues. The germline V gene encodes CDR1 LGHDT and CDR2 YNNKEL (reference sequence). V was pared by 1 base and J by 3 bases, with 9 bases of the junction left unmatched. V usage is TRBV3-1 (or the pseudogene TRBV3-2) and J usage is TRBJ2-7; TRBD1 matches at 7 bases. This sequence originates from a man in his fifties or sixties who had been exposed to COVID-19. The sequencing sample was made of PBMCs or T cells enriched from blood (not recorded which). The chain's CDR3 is CASSQGRGRQVYEQYV. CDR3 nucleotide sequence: TGTGCCAGCAGCCAAGGTAGGGGGCGCCAAGTCTACGAGCAGTACGTC.